Below, 32 T cell receptor beta chains from the same sample are listed, as sequenced in a study of Ad26.COV2.S vaccination and SARS-CoV-2 variants. The treatment denotes: 19 received Ad26.COV2.S at low or high dose, single or two shots; about five received placebo; per-sample allocation not given. The samples date from day 63 after the first vaccine or placebo injection. Data came from immunoSEQ multiplex PCR; TCRdb stores just in-frame clones and leaves some out. The table has roughly 330,000 clones, about 90% seen once. This material consisted of peripheral blood, taken in a trial of Ad26.COV2.S vaccine versus placebo. The source is a person aged 18-65 years who received the Ad26.COV2.S COVID-19 vaccine or a placebo.

The chain combines TRBV6-2 or TRBV6-3 with TRBJ2-7; TRBD2 matches at 7 bases. Germline CDR1 and CDR2: MNHEY and SVGEGT. The CDR3 is made up of 15 amino acids. V dropped 6 bases and J dropped 7; count of bases not matched to a gene: 15. The CDR3 sequence: CASSDLRESGWEQYV. The DNA for the CDR3 is TGTGCCAGCAGCGACCTGCGGGAGAGTGGGTGGGAGCAGTACGTC.

The V gene is TRBV6-6, the J gene TRBJ1-4, with 7 bases aligning to TRBD1. The V gene's germline CDR1 is MNHNY and CDR2 SVGAGI (reference sequence). J was trimmed by 9 bases and V by 4 bases; bases with no gene match: 8. This CDR3 is 14 amino acids long. CDR3 in amino acids: CASSWDSAEKKLFF. The DNA for the CDR3 is TGTGCCAGCAGTTGGGACAGTGCTGAGAAAAAACTGTTTTTT.

This clone was detected once. The chain employs TRBV28 and TRBJ1-3; D not resolved. The V end was cut by 5 bases, the J end by 3 bases, with 11 bases between. The CDR3 consists of 14 residues. Germline assignment: CDR1 MDHEN and CDR2 SYDVKM. This CDR3 reads CASSQIDIGNTIYF. The CDR3 DNA sequence: TGTGCCAGCAGTCAAATAGATATTGGAAACACCATATATTTT.

This clone was seen only once. This chain uses TRBV3-1 (or the pseudogene TRBV3-2) with TRBJ1-1, with D maybe TRBD1 (5 bases). V lost 6 bases, J lost 3 bases, and 17 bases lay in between. Germline CDR1 reads LGHDT; CDR2 reads YNNKEL (reference sequence). The length of the CDR3 is 15 residues. Here the CDR3 DNA reads TGTGCCAGCAGTACGAAGGGGAAGCTGGACACTGAAGCTTTCTTT. Protein: CASSTKGKLDTEAFF.

This chain uses TRBV6-5 with TRBJ2-1, with D tentatively TRBD1 (5 bases). CDR1 MNHEY and CDR2 SVGAGI come from the germline V gene. The CDR3 has 15 residues. V was trimmed by 6 bases and J by 0 bases, leaving 12 bases between them. CDR3 loop: CASSYTDSSYNEQFF. CDR3 nucleotide sequence: TGTGCCAGCAGCTACACCGACAGCTCCTACAATGAGCAGTTCTTC.

As regards this clone: One end of the junction varies from germline; a read error may be responsible. This chain links TRBV15 with TRBJ1-2, with 8 bases lining up with TRBD1. The germline V gene has CDR1 LNHNV and CDR2 YYDKDF (reference sequence). The CDR3 runs 13 residues. The CDR3 nucleotides are TGTGCCACCAGCGGAGACAGGGGATATGGCTACACCTTC. Its translation: CATSGDRGYGYTF.

The V and J genes are TRBV7-2 and TRBJ1-2; possible D gene TRBD1, 6 bases. The V gene lost 5 bases and the J gene lost 4 bases, with 17 bases spanning the gap. The germline CDR1 and CDR2 sequences are SGHTA and FQGNSA. The CDR3 consists of 15 residues. The CDR3 nucleotides are TGTGCCAGCAGCCCCAACCCTGGGGGCGCCTATGGCTACACCTTC. This sequence encodes CASSPNPGGAYGYTF.

The V and J genes are TRBV18 and TRBJ1-6; 7 bases are a match to TRBD1. V lost 3 bases to trimming and J lost 9 bases; unmatched junction nucleotides: 8. This CDR3 is built from 15 residues. The germline CDR1 and CDR2 sequences are KGHSH and LQKENI. The CDR3 sequence: CASSPPGQVPSPLHF. CDR3 in DNA: TGTGCCAGCTCACCCCCTGGACAGGTCCCTTCACCCCTCCACTTT. Drawing the rest from reference TRBV18 and TRBJ1-6, the complete variable domain is NAGVMQNPRHLVRRRGQEARLRCSPMKGHSHVYWYRQLPEEGLKFMVYLQKENIIDESGMPKERFSAEFPKEGPSILRIQQVVRGDSAAYFCASSPPGQVPSPLHFGNGTRLTVT.

V usage is TRBV9 and J usage is TRBJ2-5; 8 nucleotides line up with TRBD2. Per the germline V gene, CDR1 is SGDLS and CDR2 is YYNGEE. The V and J ends lost 3 bases and 5 bases, in that order; junction bases with no gene match: 9. The CDR3 runs to 15 residues. The CDR3 coding sequence is TGTGCCAGCAGCGCCTTAGCGGGGCTAGGTGAGACCCAGTACTTC. Protein product: CASSALAGLGETQYF.

The rearrangement links TRBV3-1 (or the pseudogene TRBV3-2) to TRBJ2-2; TRBD2 might be the D (5 bases). This CDR3 region has 16 residues. Germline V gene lookup returns CDR1 LGHDT and CDR2 YNNKEL (reference sequence). Trimming took off 1 base at V and 0 bases at J, with 9 bases between the two ends. Here the CDR3 reads CASSQVFGANTGELFF. The CDR3 nucleotides read TGTGCCAGCAGCCAAGTATTCGGGGCGAACACCGGGGAGCTGTTTTTT.

The chain uses TRBV4-3 and TRBJ1-2, with TRBD1 as a possible D gene (5 bases). The germline V gene encodes CDR1 LGHNA and CDR2 YSLEER. Trimming cost V 0 bases and J 3 bases, with 8 bases left between them. The CDR3 extends over 14 amino acids. This CDR3 is CASSQEAGYYGYTF. The CDR3 DNA reads TGCGCCAGCAGCCAAGAGGCAGGGTACTATGGCTACACCTTC.

V usage is TRBV6-5 and J usage is TRBJ2-5; the match to TRBD1 covers 9 bases. Trimming cost V 6 bases and J 4 bases; bases outside gene matches: 3. Germline assignment: CDR1 MNHEY and CDR2 SVGAGI. The CDR3 is 13 amino acids. CDR3: CASRQGALETQYF. CDR3 nucleotides: TGTGCCAGCAGACAGGGGGCGTTAGAGACCCAGTACTTC.

The chain employs TRBV6-4 and TRBJ1-3; 7 nucleotides align to TRBD1. CDR3 length equals 14 residues. Per the germline V gene, CDR1 is MRHNA and CDR2 is SNTAGT. V gave up 7 bases and J gave up 2 bases; unmatched junction bases: 5. The CDR3 DNA reads as TGTGCCAGCAAGTCAGGGGGGACTGGAAACACCATATATTTT. As protein: CASKSGGTGNTIYF.

This chain links TRBV2 with TRBJ1-1; 8 bases match TRBD1. V dropped 5 bases and J dropped 2; count of bases not matched to a gene: 7. This CDR3 region has 15 residues. Germline V gene sequence: CDR1 SNHLY, CDR2 FYNNEI. CDR3 nucleotides: TGTGCCAGCAGTACTCTTGGACAGGGTAACACTGAAGCTTTCTTT. It codes for CASSTLGQGNTEAFF.

The DNA of the CDR3 is TGTGCCAGCAGCGGGGGGGGCGAAAAACTGTTTTTT. Protein product: CASSGGGEKLFF. V gene TRBV27 combines with J gene TRBJ1-4, with D possibly TRBD1 on 6 matching bases. With 6 bases removed from V and 8 bases from J, the gap between germline ends came to 10 bases. Germline V CDR1 and CDR2: MNHEY, SMNVEV (reference sequence). CDR3 length: 12 amino acids.

CDR3 nucleotide sequence: TGCGCCAGCAGCCAAGATCGGTCCAGGGGGCAAGGGTACACCATATATTTT. Protein sequence: CASSQDRSRGQGYTIYF. V is TRBV4-1 and J is TRBJ1-3; 8 bases map to TRBD1. Trimming took 0 bases from V and 8 from J; bases not matched to a gene: 12. The CDR3 runs to 17 residues. The germline V gene encodes CDR1 MGHRA and CDR2 YSYEKL.

The V and J genes are TRBV7-2 and TRBJ2-1; 8 positions match TRBD1. This CDR3 is 15 amino acids long. The V gene's germline CDR1 is SGHTA and CDR2 FQGNSA. V lost 3 bases and J lost 5; bases outside the gene matches: 6. The CDR3 loop is CASSFRTGLNNEQFF. The DNA for the CDR3 is TGTGCCAGCAGCTTTAGGACAGGGCTGAACAATGAGCAGTTCTTC. The full variable domain, its missing parts supplied by reference TRBV7-2 and TRBJ2-1, is GAGVSQSPSNKVTEKGKDVELRCDPISGHTALYWYRQSLGQGLEFLIYFQGNSAPDKSGLPSDRFSAERTGGSVSTLTIQRTQQEDSAVYLCASSFRTGLNNEQFFGPGTRLTVL.

The chain carries TRBV9 and TRBJ1-1, with 11 bases matching TRBD1. This CDR3 spans 15 amino acids. CDR1 is SGDLS and CDR2 is YYNGEE in the germline V gene. The V segment lost 3 bases and the J segment 6 bases; nucleotides outside the gene matches: 7. CDR3 in DNA: TGTGCCAGCAGCGGAGTACCGGGACAGGGGGCTGAAGCTTTCTTT. Its translation: CASSGVPGQGAEAFF.

The rearrangement joins TRBV11-3 to TRBJ1-1; 7 bases align to TRBD1. V shed 5 bases, J shed 0 bases, and the junction held 12 bases outside the gene matches. The CDR3 contains 17 residues. Germline CDR1 is SGHNT and CDR2 is YENEEA. This CDR3 reads CASSPGFDRDLNTEAFF. CDR3 in DNA: TGTGCCAGCAGCCCCGGGTTCGACAGGGACCTGAACACTGAAGCTTTCTTT.

The chain carries TRBV30 and TRBJ2-6, with no clear D. Germline V lookup: CDR1 GTSNPN, CDR2 SVGIG (reference sequence). The CDR3 covers 14 residues. Deletions cut 1 base from V and 2 bases from J, with 6 bases between. In DNA, the CDR3 is TGTGCCTGGAGTGGAATGGCTGGGGCCAACGTCCTGACTTTC. Translating gives CAWSGMAGANVLTF.

The chain combines TRBV10-3 with TRBJ1-2; D not certain. Trimming stripped 1 base from V and 6 bases from J, with 6 bases between. The CDR3 is 12 amino acids. The V gene's germline CDR1 is ENHRY and CDR2 SYGVKD. This CDR3 reads CAISELGDGYTF. The CDR3, as DNA: TGTGCCATCAGTGAGTTAGGAGATGGCTACACCTTC.

This clone was seen once. This rearrangement joins TRBV7-9 to TRBJ2-5; a possible D gene is TRBD1 (6 bases). The V gene's germline CDR1 is SEHNR and CDR2 FQNEAQ (reference sequence). V lost 5 bases and J 5 bases, leaving 15 bases between the germline ends. This CDR3 has 14 residues. The CDR3 region has the DNA TGTGCCAGCAGCCCCGATGAGGGGGTGGAGACCCAGTACTTC. Encoded protein: CASSPDEGVETQYF.

The rearrangement links TRBV12-3 or TRBV12-4 to TRBJ1-2; 7 bases line up with TRBD1. The CDR3 consists of 12 residues. Trimming removed 5 bases from V and 3 bases from J; junction bases left unmatched: 0. The CDR3 DNA reads as TGTGCCAGCAGTACAGGGGACTATGGCTACACCTTC. Its translation: CASSTGDYGYTF.

The rearrangement links TRBV5-1 to TRBJ1-4, with D hard to call. The germline gives CDR1 SGHRS, CDR2 YFSETQ. The length of the CDR3 is 15 residues. V was cut by 3 bases and J by 7 bases, with 16 bases left in between. The CDR3 spells CASSSQSPGGEKLFF. The CDR3 DNA follows: TGCGCCAGCAGCTCTCAGTCCCCCGGAGGTGAAAAACTGTTTTTT.

The rearrangement uses TRBV11-3 and TRBJ2-5, with 9 positions matching TRBD2. The J segment lost 4 bases and the V segment lost 5 bases, leaving 5 bases of the junction unmatched. Looked up from germline, CDR1 is SGHNT and CDR2 is YENEEA. This CDR3 contains 14 residues. The CDR3 DNA is TGTGCCAGCAGCCGATATAGCGGGAGAGAGACCCAGTACTTC. Its protein product is CASSRYSGRETQYF.

This clone was picked up one time. This chain uses TRBV6-6 with TRBJ1-1, with D perhaps matching TRBD1 (5 bases). Germline V lookup: CDR1 MNHNY, CDR2 SVGAGI (reference sequence). The CDR3 covers 12 residues. V was cut by 7 bases and J by 11 bases, with 17 bases left in between. The CDR3 nucleotides are TGTGCCAGCACCCCCACAGGAACGGACGCTTTCTTT. It is translated as CASTPTGTDAFF.

DNA of the CDR3: TGCGCCAGCAGCTTCGGGGGTGGGGATGAAAAACTGTTTTTT. Translated, it gives CASSFGGGDEKLFF. The chain has TRBV5-1 and TRBJ1-4, with a possible D match to TRBD1 (5 bases). The germline V gene encodes CDR1 SGHRS and CDR2 YFSETQ. The CDR3 runs 14 residues. The V and J ends lost 2 bases and 6 bases respectively, with 11 bases between them.

The chain recombines TRBV11-2 with TRBJ1-3; D gene ambiguous. The CDR3 has 18 residues. V shed 4 bases and J shed 1 base, with 20 bases lying between them. CDR1 and CDR2 (germline): SGHAT, FQNNGV. CDR3 sequence: CASSSLRGTGVSGNTIYF. The CDR3 coding sequence is TGTGCCAGCAGCTCCCTCCGTGGCACTGGGGTGTCTGGAAACACCATATATTTT.

This chain joins TRBV6-5 and TRBJ1-1; no clear D. The CDR3 is 13 amino acids. CDR1 and CDR2 from the germline V gene are MNHEY and SVGAGI. V was trimmed by 0 bases and J by 7 bases, leaving 9 bases between them. The CDR3 loop reads CASSYSADNEAFF. In nucleotides, the CDR3 is TGTGCCAGCAGTTACTCGGCAGACAATGAAGCTTTCTTT.

This clone was counted once. This sequence joins TRBV2 and TRBJ1-5; D ambiguous. Germline CDR1 and CDR2: SNHLY and FYNNEI. The CDR3 length is 14 residues. V gave up 3 bases and J gave up 4 bases, with 10 bases separating them. CDR3 nucleotide sequence: TGTGCCAGCAGTGATAGGACCGGGAATCAGCCCCAGCATTTT. Translated: CASSDRTGNQPQHF.

CDR3 sequence: CAISESRKGRRYNEQFF. CDR3 in DNA: TGTGCCATCAGTGAGTCAAGGAAAGGCAGGCGATACAATGAGCAGTTCTTC. The gene calls are TRBV10-3 and TRBJ2-1; D unresolved. CDR1 ENHRY and CDR2 SYGVKD come from the germline V gene. V lost 0 bases, J lost 4 bases, and 16 bases lay in between. The CDR3 contains 17 residues.

The gene calls are TRBV19 and TRBJ1-1; D is unresolved. This CDR3 has 13 amino acids. From germline, CDR1 is LNHDA and CDR2 SQIVND (reference sequence). V lost 5 bases to trimming and J lost 1 base, with 8 bases between them. CDR3 in DNA: TGTGCCAGTAGTGAAGACAAGAACACTGAAGCTTTCTTT. This encodes CASSEDKNTEAFF. The whole variable domain, filled in from reference TRBV19 and TRBJ1-1, reads DGGITQSPKYLFRKEGQNVTLSCEQNLNHDAMYWYRQDPGQGLRLIYYSQIVNDFQKGDIAEGYSVSREKKESFPLTVTSAQKNPTAFYLCASSEDKNTEAFFGQGTRLTVV.